Following are 9 T cell receptor beta chains from one sample sequenced in a study of blood T cell repertoires in COVID-19. The protocol was immunoSEQ multiplex PCR, while the TCRdb copy is restricted to in-frame clones and leaves out a portion. This table holds about 370,000 clones, around 87% found once. Sequenced input: peripheral blood. These TCRs come from a woman in her twenties or thirties with COVID-19, enrolled during active disease.

The chain is built from TRBV5-5 and TRBJ2-7, with 11 bases aligning to TRBD2. This CDR3 is built from 15 residues. The ends lost 4 bases at V and 3 bases at J; junction bases unmatched: 6. Germline assignment: CDR1 SGHKS and CDR2 YYEKEE (reference sequence). In DNA form, the CDR3 reads TGTGCCAGCAGCCTGGGACTAGCGGATCTCTACGAGCAGTACTTC. Protein product: CASSLGLADLYEQYF.

The rearrangement links TRBV6-1 to TRBJ1-2; TRBD1 is a possible D gene (5 bases). There are 16 residues in the CDR3. The germline V gene encodes CDR1 MNHNS and CDR2 SASEGT. V was pared by 3 bases and J by 2 bases, with 16 bases between. CDR3 DNA: TGTGCCAGCAGTGAGGGGTGGGGCAGAACGAACTATGGCTACACCTTC. Its translation is CASSEGWGRTNYGYTF.

The J gene is TRBJ2-2, the V gene TRBV6-5; D is ambiguous. With 4 bases removed from V and 7 bases from J, the gap between germline ends came to 7 bases. CDR1 is MNHEY, CDR2 SVGAGI, per germline. The CDR3 runs to 12 residues. This CDR3 is CASSFLRGELFF. The CDR3 DNA sequence: TGTGCCAGCAGTTTCCTTCGCGGGGAGCTGTTTTTT.

This chain links TRBV6-6 with TRBJ1-3, with D maybe TRBD1 (5 bases). V lost 4 bases, J lost 4 bases, and 8 bases lay in between. Looked up from germline, CDR1 is MNHNY and CDR2 is SVGAGI (reference sequence). This CDR3 comprises 13 residues. The CDR3 protein is CASSFRQGNTIYF. In nucleotides, the CDR3 is TGTGCCAGCAGTTTTCGACAGGGAAACACCATATATTTT.

This rearrangement joins TRBV4-3 to TRBJ2-1; weak D call: TRBD2 (5 bases). From germline, CDR1 is LGHNA and CDR2 YSLEER. V was shortened by 0 bases and J by 4 bases, with 16 bases between the two germline ends. CDR3 length: 17 amino acids. The CDR3 DNA reads TGCGCCAGCAGCCAAGAGACGGGATTGGAGGTTTACAATGAGCAGTTCTTC. Its translation is CASSQETGLEVYNEQFF.

V usage is TRBV9 and J usage is TRBJ1-5; D is ambiguous. Trimming left V 0 bases short and J 3 bases short, with 7 bases between. This CDR3 contains 14 residues. Germline CDR1 reads SGDLS; CDR2 reads YYNGEE. CDR3 sequence: CASSVGEDNQPQHF. The DNA of the CDR3 is TGTGCCAGCAGCGTAGGAGAAGACAATCAGCCCCAGCATTTT.

J is TRBJ1-5 and V is TRBV30; 7 bases line up with TRBD1. Germline CDR1 is GTSNPN and CDR2 is SVGIG (reference sequence). CDR3 size: 15 residues. Germline trimming cut 1 base from V and 3 bases from J; bases unmatched to any gene: 6. For the CDR3, the DNA is TGTGCCTGGAGTGACGACAGGGAAACCAATCAGCCCCAGCATTTT. Translation: CAWSDDRETNQPQHF. Combining the CDR3 with reference TRBV30 and TRBJ1-5 gives the whole variable domain SQTIHQWPATLVQPVGSPLSLECTVEGTSNPNLYWYRQAAGRGLQLLFYSVGIGQISSEVPQNLSASRPQDRQFILSSKKLLLSDSGFYLCAWSDDRETNQPQHFGDGTRLSIL.

The chain is built from TRBV4-3 and TRBJ1-2; no definite D call. Deletions cut 2 bases from V and 4 bases from J, with 14 bases between. Germline V gene lookup returns CDR1 LGHNA and CDR2 YSLEER. This CDR3 contains 15 residues. The CDR3 bases are TGCGCCAGCAGCCAATTATCGCGCTTCGGCTATGGCTACACCTTC. Its translation: CASSQLSRFGYGYTF.

The count of this clone is one. The chain has TRBV27 and TRBJ1-4; a weak D match, TRBD1 (6 bases). This CDR3 contains 14 residues. Trimming pared 4 bases from V and 6 bases from J, leaving 12 bases between. From germline, CDR1 is MNHEY and CDR2 SMNVEV (reference sequence). The CDR3 DNA reads as TGTGCCAGCAGTTGGGAAGGGGGTGATGAAAAACTGTTTTTT. Translation: CASSWEGGDEKLFF.